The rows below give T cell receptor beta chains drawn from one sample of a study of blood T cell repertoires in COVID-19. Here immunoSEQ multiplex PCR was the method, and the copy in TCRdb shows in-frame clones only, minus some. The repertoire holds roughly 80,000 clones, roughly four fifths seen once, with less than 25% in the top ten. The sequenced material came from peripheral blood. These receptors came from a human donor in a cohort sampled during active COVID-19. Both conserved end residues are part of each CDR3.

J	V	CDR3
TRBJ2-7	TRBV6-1	CASSEGVAGAYEQYF
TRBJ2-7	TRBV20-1	CSASSLVGEQYF
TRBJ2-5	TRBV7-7	CASASGGAETQYF
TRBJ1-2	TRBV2	CASNQQGPLGYTF
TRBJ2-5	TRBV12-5	CASLPSTGFVTQYF
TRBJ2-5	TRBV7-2	CASSLAGQGETQYF
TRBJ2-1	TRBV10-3	CAISESSGRRGGPYNEQFF
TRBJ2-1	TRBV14	CASSHLRGGASYNEQFF
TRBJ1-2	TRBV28	CASSLDNGYTF
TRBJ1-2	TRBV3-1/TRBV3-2	CASSQDTGRRAF
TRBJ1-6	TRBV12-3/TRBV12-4	CASSPPQRSPLHF
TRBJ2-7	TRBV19	CASSIKGVQNYEQYF
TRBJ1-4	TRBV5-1	CASSLVVSEKLFF
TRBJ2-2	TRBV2	CASSEKRGRTGELFF
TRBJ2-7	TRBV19	CASSIAGTGIYEQYF
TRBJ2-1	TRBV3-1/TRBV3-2	CASSRASGTSGYNEQFF
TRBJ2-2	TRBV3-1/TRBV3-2	CASSQTSQVAGELFF
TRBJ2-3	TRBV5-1	CASSLTAGGPTDTQYF
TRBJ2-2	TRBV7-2	CASSLVAGDTGELFF
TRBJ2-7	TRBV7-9	CASSLQGYEQYF
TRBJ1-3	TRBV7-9	CASSMGLNKGNTIYF
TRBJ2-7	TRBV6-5	CASFGTGVYEQYF
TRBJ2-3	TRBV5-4	CASSSGLAGSTDTQYF
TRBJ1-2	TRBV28	CASSLRQAYGYTF
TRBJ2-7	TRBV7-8	CASSSTYEQYF
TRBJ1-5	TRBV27	CASGRGQPQHF
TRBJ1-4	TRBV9	CASSATQAANEKLFF
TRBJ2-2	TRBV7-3	CASSPTGDTGELFF
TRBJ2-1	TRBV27	CASSFSGAQNEQFF
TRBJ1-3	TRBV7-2	CASTPGGRVGGNTIYF
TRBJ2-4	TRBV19	CASSILASGDKNIQYF
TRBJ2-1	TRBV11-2	CASSLVGGGSPSNEQFF
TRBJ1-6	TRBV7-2	CASSFPLNNSPLHF
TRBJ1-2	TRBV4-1	CASSPSGGAYGGYTF
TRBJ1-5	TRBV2	CASSLTGHSNQPQHF
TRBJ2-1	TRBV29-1	CSVEAGTDLLGDGGNEQFF
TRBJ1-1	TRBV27	CASSLGAGTEAFF
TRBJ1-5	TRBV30	CAWSVRTGGNQPQHF